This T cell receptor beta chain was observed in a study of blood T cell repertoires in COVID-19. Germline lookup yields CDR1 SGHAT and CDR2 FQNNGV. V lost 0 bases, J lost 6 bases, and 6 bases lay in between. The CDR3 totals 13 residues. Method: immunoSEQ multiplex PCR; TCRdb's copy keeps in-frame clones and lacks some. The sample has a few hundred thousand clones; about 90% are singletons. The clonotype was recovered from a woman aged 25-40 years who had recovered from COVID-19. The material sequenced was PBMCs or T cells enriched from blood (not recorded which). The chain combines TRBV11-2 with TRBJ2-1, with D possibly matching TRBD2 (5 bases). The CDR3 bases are TGTGCCAGCAGCTTAGATCGGGGCAATGAGCAGTTCTTC. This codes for CASSLDRGNEQFF.